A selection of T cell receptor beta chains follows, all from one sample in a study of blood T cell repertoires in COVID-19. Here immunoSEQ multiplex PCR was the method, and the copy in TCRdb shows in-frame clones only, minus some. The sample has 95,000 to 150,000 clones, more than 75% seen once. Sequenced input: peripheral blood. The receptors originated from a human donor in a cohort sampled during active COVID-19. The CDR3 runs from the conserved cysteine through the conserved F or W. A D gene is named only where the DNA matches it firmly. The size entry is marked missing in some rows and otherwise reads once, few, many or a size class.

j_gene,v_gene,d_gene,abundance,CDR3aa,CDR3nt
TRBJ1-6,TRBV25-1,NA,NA,CASSAGVLSPLHF,TGTGCCAGCAGTGCCGGGGTACTTTCACCCCTCCACTTT
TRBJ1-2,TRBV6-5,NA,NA,CASSYSGGSSGYTF,TGTGCCAGCAGTTACTCTGGCGGCAGCAGTGGCTACACCTTC
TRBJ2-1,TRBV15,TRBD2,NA,CATSGSGTSGINEQFF,TGTGCCACCAGCGGCTCCGGGACTAGCGGGATTAATGAGCAGTTCTTC
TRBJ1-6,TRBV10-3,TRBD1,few,CAISEQGAVYNSPLHF,TGTGCCATCAGTGAACAGGGGGCTGTGTATAATTCACCCCTCCACTTT
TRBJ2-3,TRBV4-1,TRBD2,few,CASSQESGRRETDTQYF,TGCGCCAGCAGCCAAGAGTCCGGGAGGCGTGAAACAGATACGCAGTATTTT
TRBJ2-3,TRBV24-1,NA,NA,CATSDEKTDTQYF,TGTGCCACCAGTGACGAGAAGACAGATACGCAGTATTTT
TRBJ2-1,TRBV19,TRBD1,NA,CASSITVQGYNEQFF,TGTGCCAGTAGTATCACGGTACAGGGGTACAATGAGCAGTTCTTC
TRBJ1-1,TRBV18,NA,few,CASSPTNTEAFF,TGTGCCAGCTCACCCACAAACACTGAAGCTTTCTTT
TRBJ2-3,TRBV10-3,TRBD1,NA,CAIRGTGVTDTQYF,TGTGCCATCAGAGGGACAGGGGTAACAGATACGCAGTATTTT
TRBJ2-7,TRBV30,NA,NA,CAWSGTLGGEQYF,TGTGCCTGGAGCGGTACCCTGGGGGGCGAGCAGTACTTC
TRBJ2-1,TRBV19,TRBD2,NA,CASSVSGGAYNEQFF,TGTGCCAGTAGTGTTAGCGGGGGGGCCTACAATGAGCAGTTCTTC
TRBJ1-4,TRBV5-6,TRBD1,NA,CASSLHRAGGNEKLFF,TGTGCCAGCAGCTTACATCGGGCAGGGGGGAATGAAAAACTGTTTTTT
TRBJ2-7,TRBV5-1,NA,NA,CASSLIPRDNYEQYF,TGCGCCAGCAGCTTGATTCCCAGGGATAACTACGAGCAGTACTTC
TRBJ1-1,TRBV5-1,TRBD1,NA,CASSFRDRGTEAFF,TGCGCCAGCAGCTTTAGGGACAGAGGCACTGAAGCTTTCTTT
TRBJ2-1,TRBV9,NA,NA,CASSPESSYNEQFF,TGTGCCAGCAGCCCGGAGAGCTCCTACAATGAGCAGTTCTTC
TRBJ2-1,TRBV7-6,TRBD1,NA,CASSPDRERDGEQFF,TGTGCCAGCAGCCCGGACAGGGAAAGGGACGGTGAGCAGTTCTTC
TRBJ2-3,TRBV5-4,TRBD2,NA,CASSLGSGRAYTDTQYF,TGTGCCAGCAGCTTGGGGAGCGGGAGGGCCTACACAGATACGCAGTATTTT
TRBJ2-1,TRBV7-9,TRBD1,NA,CASSPAVDRGHSYNEQFF,TGTGCCAGCAGCCCCGCCGTGGACAGGGGGCACTCCTACAATGAGCAGTTCTTC
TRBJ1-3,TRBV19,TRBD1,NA,CASSETGTAGNTIYF,TGTGCCAGTAGCGAGACAGGGACGGCTGGAAACACCATATATTTT
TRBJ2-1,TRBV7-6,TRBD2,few,CASSLERGGNEQFF,TGTGCCAGCAGCCTCGAGCGGGGGGGCAATGAGCAGTTCTTC
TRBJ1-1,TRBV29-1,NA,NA,CSVVRGGTEAFF,TGCAGCGTTGTGCGGGGAGGTACTGAAGCTTTCTTT